One and the same sample provided the 2 T cell receptor beta chains below, sequenced in a study of blood T cell repertoires in COVID-19. Some clones are missing from TCRdb's copy, which holds only in-frame ones; the method was immunoSEQ multiplex PCR. The sample yields under 80,000 clones, approximately 86% seen once. Input material: peripheral blood. The receptors come from a man aged 65-85 years with acute or convalescent COVID-19.

The chain employs TRBV19 and TRBJ1-1; 7 bases match TRBD1. This CDR3 region has 18 residues. V trimming: 0 bases; J trimming: 1 base; junction bases outside the gene matches: 11. Germline V gene sequence: CDR1 LNHDA, CDR2 SQIVND (reference sequence). This CDR3 is CASSIDRGWGQPNTEAFF. CDR3 bases: TGTGCCAGTAGTATAGATCGGGGTTGGGGACAGCCGAACACTGAAGCTTTCTTT.

The genes are TRBV2 and TRBJ1-2, with 9 nucleotides matching TRBD1. V shed 8 bases, J shed 6 bases, and the junction held 7 bases outside the gene matches. The CDR3 runs 13 residues. The germline V gene encodes CDR1 SNHLY and CDR2 FYNNEI. The CDR3 DNA reads TGTGCCAGCGGACAGGGGACATCCAATGGCTACACCTTC. Translating it yields CASGQGTSNGYTF.